What follows is one T cell receptor (beta chain) and its context. Germline V gives CDR1 SEHNR, CDR2 FQNEAQ (reference sequence). V shed 11 bases, J shed 5 bases, and the junction held 10 bases outside the gene matches. The CDR3 runs 14 residues. This entry belongs to a study of cytomegalovirus exposure and HLA in healthy donors. The repertoire was sequenced with immunoSEQ multiplex PCR; TCRdb's copy has only in-frame clones and lacks some. This table holds 250,000 to 400,000 clones, approximately 91% found once. Sequencing used PBMCs. This chain uses TRBV7-9 with TRBJ2-2; 8 nucleotides agree with TRBD1. The sequence was collected from a man aged 30-40 years in good health and CMV-seronegative. The CDR3 DNA sequence: TGTGCCGGTTGGACAGGGAAGAGAACCGGGGAGCTGTTTTTT. This gives the protein CAGWTGKRTGELFF.